The 26 T cell receptor beta chains below all came from one sample that was sequenced in a study of identical twins. In TCRdb, the 5' RACE reads were re-called with MiXCR into one record per CDR3 protein. The repertoire holds a few hundred thousand distinct CDR3 sequences, with more than 9.5% as singletons. The sample was also reused in another study, on yellow fever vaccine responses in identical twins.

What was sequenced was memory (CD45RO+) T cells sorted from blood. The source is a woman between 18 and 29 years old in good health.

This clonotype has just a few counts. The chain joins TRBV18 to TRBJ2-1; D may be TRBD1 or TRBD2 (5 bases each). Deletions cut 4 bases from V and 0 bases from J, with 13 bases between. The CDR3 is made up of 16 amino acids. CDR1 KGHSH and CDR2 LQKENI come from the germline V gene. The CDR3 here is CASSQRDRSSYNEQFF. CDR3 coding DNA: TGTGCCAGCTCACAACGGGACCGCAGCTCCTACAATGAGCAGTTCTTC.

This chain uses TRBV28 with TRBJ2-7, with D tentatively TRBD2 (6 bases). There are 15 residues in the CDR3. The V gene's germline CDR1 is MDHEN and CDR2 SYDVKM. Trimming removed 6 bases at V and 0 bases at J, with 15 bases between. The CDR3: CASSGTGTLSYEQYF. In nucleotides, the CDR3 is TGTGCCAGCAGCGGGACCGGGACTCTCTCCTACGAGCAGTACTTC.

This clonotype was found a few times. The chain joins TRBV5-1 to TRBJ2-1, with D possibly being TRBD1 (6 bases). The CDR3 is made up of 17 amino acids. Germline V gene data show CDR1 as SGHRS and CDR2 as YFSETQ. Trimming removed 0 bases at V and 4 bases at J, with 17 bases between. The chain's CDR3 is CASSLGQEPPFYNEQFF. Here the CDR3 DNA reads TGCGCCAGCAGCTTGGGACAGGAGCCCCCCTTTTACAATGAGCAGTTCTTC.

The chain uses TRBV10-3 and TRBJ2-3, with D possibly matching TRBD2 (5 bases). This CDR3 contains 13 residues. Germline V gives CDR1 ENHRY, CDR2 SYGVKD. V lost 8 bases and J lost 0, with 9 bases in between. The CDR3 nucleotides read TGTGCCATCGCGGCGGGTAGCACAGATACGCAGTATTTT. Residues: CAIAAGSTDTQYF.

The gene calls are TRBV27 and TRBJ1-6; 9 positions match TRBD1. Per the germline V gene, CDR1 is MNHEY and CDR2 is SMNVEV (reference sequence). J gave up 8 bases and V 3 bases, and 5 bases lay outside the gene matches. This CDR3 has 15 residues. CDR3 amino acids: CASSFSNRGHSPLHF. The CDR3, as DNA: TGTGCCAGCAGTTTTTCCAACAGGGGGCATTCACCCCTCCACTTT.

The chain carries TRBV24-1 and TRBJ2-1; 12 bases are a match to TRBD2. J was trimmed by 7 bases and V by 0 bases; bases with no gene match: 6. CDR3 size: 17 residues. From germline, CDR1 is KGHDR and CDR2 SFDVKD. CDR3: CATSDLGSSGRANEQFF. For the CDR3, the DNA is TGTGCCACCAGTGATTTGGGATCTAGCGGGAGGGCGAATGAGCAGTTCTTC.

The chain employs TRBV12-3 or TRBV12-4 and TRBJ1-5; TRBD1 matches at 10 bases. This CDR3 has 13 residues. Unmatched junction bases numbered 1, after V lost 6 bases and J lost 5 bases. The CDR3 DNA follows: TGTGCCAGCAGGACAGGGGGCCATCAGCCCCAGCATTTT. Translated, it gives CASRTGGHQPQHF.

CDR3 coding DNA: TGTGCCAGCAGTCCCCAGGGCGGGGGCAACACCGGGGAGCTGTTTTTT. Translated: CASSPQGGGNTGELFF. This rearrangement joins TRBV6-4 to TRBJ2-2, with D perhaps TRBD2 (7 bases). V was trimmed by 5 bases and J by 2 bases, leaving 15 bases between them. Germline-derived CDR1 and CDR2 are MRHNA and SNTAGT. The CDR3 contains 16 residues.

There are a few counts of this clonotype. This chain connects TRBV7-9 to TRBJ1-2; unclear D gene. The CDR3 totals 12 residues. With 4 bases removed from V and 3 bases from J, the gap between germline ends came to 6 bases. CDR1 is SEHNR and CDR2 is FQNEAQ in the germline V gene (reference sequence). DNA for the CDR3: TGTGCCAGCAGCTCTACCGACTATGGCTACACCTTC. Translated, it gives CASSSTDYGYTF.

This clonotype was observed a few times. This chain links TRBV12-3 or TRBV12-4 with TRBJ2-7; 7 bases match TRBD2. The CDR3 spans 14 residues. Trimming removed 4 bases from V and 1 base from J; junction bases left unmatched: 4. The DNA of the CDR3 is TGTGCCAGCAGTTCGGCGGGGGAATCCTACGAGCAGTACTTC. Its protein product is CASSSAGESYEQYF.

This clonotype has more than one count but fewer than ten. The V gene is TRBV12-3 or TRBV12-4, the J gene TRBJ2-5; no clear D. The CDR3 totals 11 residues. V lost 3 bases and J lost 5, with 4 bases in between. CDR3 sequence reads: CASSFYETQYF. CDR3 in DNA: TGTGCCAGCAGTTTCTACGAGACCCAGTACTTC.

This clonotype has ten or more counts. The chain recombines TRBV6-5 with TRBJ2-7, with D perhaps TRBD1 or TRBD2 (5 bases each). In germline, CDR1 is MNHEY, CDR2 SVGAGI. The ends were cut back, 0 bases at V and 5 bases at J, with 11 bases in the middle. The length of the CDR3 is 14 residues. CDR3 nucleotide sequence: TGTGCCAGCAGTTACTCACTTGAGGGGAACGAGCAGTACTTC. This codes for CASSYSLEGNEQYF.

This clonotype has a handful of counts. The CDR3 here is CASSWGAGGTEAFF. CDR3 sequence (DNA): TGTGCCAGCAGTTGGGGGGCGGGTGGCACTGAAGCTTTCTTT. The chain combines TRBV28 with TRBJ1-1; possibly TRBD1 for D (6 bases). Germline lookup yields CDR1 MDHEN and CDR2 SYDVKM. The ends were cut back, 4 bases at V and 4 bases at J, with 13 bases in the middle. This CDR3 has 14 amino acids.

This clonotype occurred a few times. The chain uses TRBV7-9 and TRBJ2-5, with TRBD1 matching over 10 bases. The V segment lost 5 bases and the J segment 4 bases; nucleotides outside the gene matches: 13. The CDR3 is 17 amino acids. Per the germline V gene, CDR1 is SEHNR and CDR2 is FQNEAQ (reference sequence). The CDR3 DNA follows: TGTGCCAGCAGCATACTGACAGGGGGCCTTGGTAGAGAGACCCAGTACTTC. Translated, it gives CASSILTGGLGRETQYF.

The genes are TRBV20-1 and TRBJ2-1, with unresolved D. V gave up 0 bases and J gave up 7 bases, with 19 bases separating them. The germline gives CDR1 DFQATT, CDR2 SNEGSKA (reference sequence). The CDR3 has 16 residues. CDR3 nucleotides: TGCAGTGCTAGAGACCCCACGAGAGGTGATATGAATGAGCAGTTCTTC. Protein product: CSARDPTRGDMNEQFF.

This clonotype was seen a few times. The chain joins TRBV7-3 to TRBJ2-5; D not resolved. V dropped 1 base and J dropped 5 bases, with 8 bases sitting between them. CDR3 size: 13 residues. Per germline, CDR1 SGHTA and CDR2 FQGTGA. In DNA form, the CDR3 reads TGTGCCAGCAGCTTAATACCCCTCGAGACCCAGTACTTC. It codes for CASSLIPLETQYF.

The chain recombines TRBV18 with TRBJ2-7; the D gene is possibly TRBD1 (6 bases). The V gene lost 3 bases and the J gene lost 2 bases, with 8 bases spanning the gap. Germline CDR1 KGHSH, CDR2 LQKENI. The CDR3 consists of 13 residues. CDR3 coding DNA: TGTGCCAGCTCACCCCCAGGGGCCTACGAGCAGTACTTC. Its translation: CASSPPGAYEQYF.

This clonotype was observed a few times. V and J are TRBV30 and TRBJ2-1; a weak D match, TRBD2 (6 bases). V lost 0 bases to trimming and J lost 12 bases, with 12 bases between them. Germline CDR1 reads GTSNPN; CDR2 reads SVGIG (reference sequence). This CDR3 spans 12 amino acids. The CDR3 loop reads CAWSVLASGQFF. Written as DNA, the CDR3 is TGTGCCTGGAGTGTACTAGCTTCCGGGCAGTTCTTC.

The table lists this clonotype with many counts. The gene calls are TRBV19 and TRBJ1-5; 8 nucleotides align to TRBD1. Per germline, CDR1 LNHDA and CDR2 SQIVND (reference sequence). V shed 4 bases, J shed 3 bases, and the junction held 5 bases outside the gene matches. The CDR3 has 15 residues. The CDR3: CASSSGQGYNQPQHF. The CDR3 DNA reads TGTGCCAGTAGTAGCGGACAGGGCTACAATCAGCCCCAGCATTTT.

The rearrangement links TRBV6-2 or TRBV6-3 to TRBJ2-1; 14 nucleotides align to TRBD2. Germline V CDR1 and CDR2: MNHEY, SVGEGT. Trimming cost V 5 bases and J 12 bases; bases outside gene matches: 9. The CDR3 totals 15 residues. As DNA, the CDR3 is TGTGCCAGCAGTACCTACGGGACTAGCGGGAGCAGGCAGTTCTTC. It translates to CASSTYGTSGSRQFF.

This clonotype was detected only a few times. V gene TRBV24-1 combines with J gene TRBJ2-3, with D perhaps matching TRBD2 (5 bases). The CDR3 length is 14 residues. CDR1 KGHDR and CDR2 SFDVKD come from the germline V gene. Trimming shortened V by 0 bases and J by 3 bases, and 6 bases separated the two germline ends. As DNA, the CDR3 is TGTGCCACCAGTGATTTGCGAGGGACAGATACGCAGTATTTT. It codes for CATSDLRGTDTQYF.

This clonotype was counted only a few times. The rearrangement joins TRBV24-1 to TRBJ1-5; D might be TRBD1 (5 bases). V was clipped by 5 bases and J by 7 bases, with 14 bases between them. The CDR3 runs 14 residues. Germline CDR1 and CDR2: KGHDR and SFDVKD. The CDR3: CATSAPPDSQPQHF. The CDR3 DNA reads as TGTGCCACCAGTGCCCCACCTGACAGCCAGCCCCAGCATTTT.

In this sample, this clonotype turned up a few times. V and J are TRBV18 and TRBJ2-7; 12 positions agree with TRBD1. The CDR3 length is 19 residues. Germline assignment: CDR1 KGHSH and CDR2 LQKENI. V dropped 3 bases and J dropped 3; count of bases not matched to a gene: 15. The CDR3 region has the DNA TGTGCCAGCTCACCGTCCGGGACAGGGGGCCATCGGGGCGGCTACGAGCAGTACTTC. Its translation is CASSPSGTGGHRGGYEQYF.

This chain links TRBV7-3 with TRBJ2-3; maybe TRBD2 (6 bases). The V gene lost 1 base and the J gene lost 5 bases, with 19 bases spanning the gap. Germline V gene lookup returns CDR1 SGHTA and CDR2 FQGTGA. This CDR3 is built from 17 residues. The CDR3 spells CASSLRGPAGRGDTQYF. Written as DNA, the CDR3 is TGTGCCAGCAGCTTAAGAGGTCCGGCGGGGAGAGGAGATACGCAGTATTTT.

This clonotype was counted only a few times. A junction boundary mismatches the germline segment, possibly from a read error. J is TRBJ2-5 and V is TRBV20-1; D remains unclear. The germline V gene has CDR1 DFQATT and CDR2 SNEGSKA (reference sequence). CDR3 length: 12 amino acids. CDR3 protein: CSAGEVGETQYF. CDR3 DNA: TGCAGTGCTGGAGAAGTCGGGGAGACCCAGTACTTC.

The chain is built from TRBV20-1 and TRBJ2-7; D is unresolved. This CDR3 has 12 residues. V shed 2 bases and J shed 2 bases, with 7 bases lying between them. CDR1 DFQATT and CDR2 SNEGSKA come from the germline V gene (reference sequence). DNA for the CDR3: TGCAGTGCTAGATACATGACCTACGAGCAGTACTTC. The encoded protein is CSARYMTYEQYF.